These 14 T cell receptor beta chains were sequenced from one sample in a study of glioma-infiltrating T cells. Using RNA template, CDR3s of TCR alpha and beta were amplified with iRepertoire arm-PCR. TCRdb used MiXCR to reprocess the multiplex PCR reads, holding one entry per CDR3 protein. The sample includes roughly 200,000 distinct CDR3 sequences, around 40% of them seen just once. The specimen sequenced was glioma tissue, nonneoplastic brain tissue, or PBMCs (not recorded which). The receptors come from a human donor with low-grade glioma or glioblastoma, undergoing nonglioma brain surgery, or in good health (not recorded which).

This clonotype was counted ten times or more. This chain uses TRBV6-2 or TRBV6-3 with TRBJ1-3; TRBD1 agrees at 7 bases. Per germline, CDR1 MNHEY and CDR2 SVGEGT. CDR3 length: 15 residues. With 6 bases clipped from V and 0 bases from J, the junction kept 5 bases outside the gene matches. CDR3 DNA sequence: TGTGCCAGCAGATCAGGGGGTTCCTCTGGAAACACCATATATTTT. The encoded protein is CASRSGGSSGNTIYF.

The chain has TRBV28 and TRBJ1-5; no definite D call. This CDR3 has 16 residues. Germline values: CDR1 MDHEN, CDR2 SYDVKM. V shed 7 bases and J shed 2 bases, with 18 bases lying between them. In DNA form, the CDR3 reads TGTGCCAGCACCCCCGTTCTGCGAGCGGGCAATCAGCCCCAGCATTTT. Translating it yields CASTPVLRAGNQPQHF.

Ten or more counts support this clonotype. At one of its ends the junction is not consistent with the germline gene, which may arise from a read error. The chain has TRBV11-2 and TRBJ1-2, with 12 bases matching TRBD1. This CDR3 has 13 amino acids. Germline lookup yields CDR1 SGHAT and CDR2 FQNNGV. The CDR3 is CASSLGGQGAPSF. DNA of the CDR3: TGTGCCAGCAGCTTAGGGGGACAGGGGGCGCCTTCATTC.

CDR3 DNA sequence: TGCGCCAGCAGCCGAGACAGGTCGACTAATGAAAAACTGTTTTTT. Amino acid sequence: CASSRDRSTNEKLFF. This rearrangement joins TRBV4-1 to TRBJ1-4; D might be TRBD1 (6 bases). V was shortened by 4 bases and J by 2 bases, with 11 bases between the two germline ends. Germline lookup yields CDR1 MGHRA and CDR2 YSYEKL. This CDR3 spans 15 amino acids.

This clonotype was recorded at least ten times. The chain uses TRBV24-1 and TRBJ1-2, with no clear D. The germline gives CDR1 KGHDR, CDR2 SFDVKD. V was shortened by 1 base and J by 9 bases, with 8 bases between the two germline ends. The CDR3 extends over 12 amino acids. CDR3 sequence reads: CATSDLKTRYTF. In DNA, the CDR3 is TGTGCCACCAGTGATTTAAAGACGCGCTACACCTTC.

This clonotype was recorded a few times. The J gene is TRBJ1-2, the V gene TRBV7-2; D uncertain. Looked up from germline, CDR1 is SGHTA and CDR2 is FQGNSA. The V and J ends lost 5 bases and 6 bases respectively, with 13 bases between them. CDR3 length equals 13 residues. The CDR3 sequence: CASSRLEVDGYTF. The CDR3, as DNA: TGTGCCAGCAGCCGCCTGGAGGTAGATGGCTACACCTTC.

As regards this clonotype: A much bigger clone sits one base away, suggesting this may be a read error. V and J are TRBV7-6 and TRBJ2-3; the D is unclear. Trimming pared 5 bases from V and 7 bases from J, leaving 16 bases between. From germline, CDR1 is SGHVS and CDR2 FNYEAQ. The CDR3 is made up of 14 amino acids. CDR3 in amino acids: CASSAYQASYTQYF. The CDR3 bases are TGTGCCAGCAGCGCTTACCAAGCGTCCTATACGCAGTATTTT.

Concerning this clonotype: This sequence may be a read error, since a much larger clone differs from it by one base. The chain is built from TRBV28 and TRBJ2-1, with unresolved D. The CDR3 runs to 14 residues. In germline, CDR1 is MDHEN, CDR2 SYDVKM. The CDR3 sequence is CASSLISGLNERFF. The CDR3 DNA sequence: TGTGCCAGCAGTTTAATCTCCGGTCTCAATGAGCGGTTCTTC. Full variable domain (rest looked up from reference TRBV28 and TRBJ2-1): DVKVTQSSRYLVKRTGEKVFLECVQDMDHENMFWYRQDPGLGLRLIYFSYDVKMKEKGDIPEGYSVSREKKERFSLILESASTNQTSMYLCASSLISGLNERFFGPGTRLTVL.

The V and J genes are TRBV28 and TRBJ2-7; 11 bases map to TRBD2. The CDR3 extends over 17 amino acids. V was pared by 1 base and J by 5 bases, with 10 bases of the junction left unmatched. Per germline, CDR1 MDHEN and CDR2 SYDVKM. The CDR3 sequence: CASSLSYTSGSLHEQYF. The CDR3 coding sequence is TGTGCCAGCAGTTTATCCTATACTAGCGGGAGTCTCCACGAGCAGTACTTC.

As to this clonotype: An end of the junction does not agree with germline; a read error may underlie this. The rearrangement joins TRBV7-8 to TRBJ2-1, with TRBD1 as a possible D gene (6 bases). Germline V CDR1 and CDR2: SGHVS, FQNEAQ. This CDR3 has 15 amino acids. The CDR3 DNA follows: TGTGCCAGCAGTAGGACAGCGACCCTTAACAATGAGCGGTTCTTC. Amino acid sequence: CASSRTATLNNERFF.

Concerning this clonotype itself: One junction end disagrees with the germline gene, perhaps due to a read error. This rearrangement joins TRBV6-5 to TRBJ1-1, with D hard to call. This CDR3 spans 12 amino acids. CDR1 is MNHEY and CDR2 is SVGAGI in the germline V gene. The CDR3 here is CARSFQSTEAFF. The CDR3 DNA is TGCGCCAGAAGTTTCCAATCTACTGAAGCTTTCTTT.

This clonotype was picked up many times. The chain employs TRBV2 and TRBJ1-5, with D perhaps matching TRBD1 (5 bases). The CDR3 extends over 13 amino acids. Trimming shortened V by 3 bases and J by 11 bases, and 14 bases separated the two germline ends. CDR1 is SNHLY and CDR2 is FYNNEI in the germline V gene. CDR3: CASSERDRTTQHF. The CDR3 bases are TGTGCCAGCAGTGAGCGGGACCGAACGACCCAGCATTTT.

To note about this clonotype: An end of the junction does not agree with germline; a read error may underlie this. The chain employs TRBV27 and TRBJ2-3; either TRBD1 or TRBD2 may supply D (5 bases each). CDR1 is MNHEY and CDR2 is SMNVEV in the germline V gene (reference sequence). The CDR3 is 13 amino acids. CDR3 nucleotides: TGTGCCAGCAGTCCCCGGGACGACAGTACGAAGTATTTT. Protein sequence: CASSPRDDSTKYF.

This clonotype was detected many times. This chain's CDR3 is CASSVGAFTDTQYF. Here the CDR3 DNA reads TGTGCCAGCAGTGTCGGGGCCTTCACAGATACGCAGTATTTT. The chain employs TRBV25-1 and TRBJ2-3, with D possibly called TRBD1 or TRBD2 (5 bases each). Trimming removed 4 bases from V and 2 bases from J, with 10 bases in between. CDR3 length: 14 residues. Germline CDR1 and CDR2: MGHDK and SYGVNS.